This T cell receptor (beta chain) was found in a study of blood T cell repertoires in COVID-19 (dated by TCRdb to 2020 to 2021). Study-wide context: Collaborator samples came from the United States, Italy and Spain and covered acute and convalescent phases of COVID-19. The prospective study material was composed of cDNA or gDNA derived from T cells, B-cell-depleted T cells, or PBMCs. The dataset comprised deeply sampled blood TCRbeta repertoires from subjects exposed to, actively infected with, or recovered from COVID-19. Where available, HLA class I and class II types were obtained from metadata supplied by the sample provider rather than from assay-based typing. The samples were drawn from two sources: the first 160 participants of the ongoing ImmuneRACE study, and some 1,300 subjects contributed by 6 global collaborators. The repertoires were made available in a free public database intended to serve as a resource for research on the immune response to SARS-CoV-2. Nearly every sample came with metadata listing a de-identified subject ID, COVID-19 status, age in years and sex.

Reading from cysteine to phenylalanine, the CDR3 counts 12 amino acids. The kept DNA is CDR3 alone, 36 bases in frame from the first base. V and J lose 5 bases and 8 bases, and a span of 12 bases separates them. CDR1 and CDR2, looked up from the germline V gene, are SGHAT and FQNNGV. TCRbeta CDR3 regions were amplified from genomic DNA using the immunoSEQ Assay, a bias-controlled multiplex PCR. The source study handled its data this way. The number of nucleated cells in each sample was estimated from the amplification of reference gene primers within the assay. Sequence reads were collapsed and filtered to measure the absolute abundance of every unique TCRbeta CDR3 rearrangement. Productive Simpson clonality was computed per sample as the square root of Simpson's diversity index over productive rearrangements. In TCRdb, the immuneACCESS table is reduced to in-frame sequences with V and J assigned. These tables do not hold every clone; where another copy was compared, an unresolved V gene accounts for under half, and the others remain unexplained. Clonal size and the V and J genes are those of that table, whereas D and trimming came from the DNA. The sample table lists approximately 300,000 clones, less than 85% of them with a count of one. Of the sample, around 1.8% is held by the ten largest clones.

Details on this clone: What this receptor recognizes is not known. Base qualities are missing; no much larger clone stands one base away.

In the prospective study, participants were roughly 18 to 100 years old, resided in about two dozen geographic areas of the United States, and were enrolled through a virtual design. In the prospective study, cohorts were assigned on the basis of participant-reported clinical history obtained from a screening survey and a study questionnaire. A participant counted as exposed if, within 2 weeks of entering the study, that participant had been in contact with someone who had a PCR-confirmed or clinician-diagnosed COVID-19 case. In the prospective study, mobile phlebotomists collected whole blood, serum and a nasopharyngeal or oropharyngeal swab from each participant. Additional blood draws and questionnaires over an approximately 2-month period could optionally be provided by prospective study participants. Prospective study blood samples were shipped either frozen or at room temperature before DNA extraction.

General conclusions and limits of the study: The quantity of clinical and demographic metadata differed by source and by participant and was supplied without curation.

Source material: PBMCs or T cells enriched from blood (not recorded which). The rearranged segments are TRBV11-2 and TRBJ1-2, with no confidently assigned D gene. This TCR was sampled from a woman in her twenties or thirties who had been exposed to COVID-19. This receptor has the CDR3 CASSPMVGGYTF. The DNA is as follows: TGTGCCAGCAGCCCAATGGTGGGCGGCTACACCTTC.